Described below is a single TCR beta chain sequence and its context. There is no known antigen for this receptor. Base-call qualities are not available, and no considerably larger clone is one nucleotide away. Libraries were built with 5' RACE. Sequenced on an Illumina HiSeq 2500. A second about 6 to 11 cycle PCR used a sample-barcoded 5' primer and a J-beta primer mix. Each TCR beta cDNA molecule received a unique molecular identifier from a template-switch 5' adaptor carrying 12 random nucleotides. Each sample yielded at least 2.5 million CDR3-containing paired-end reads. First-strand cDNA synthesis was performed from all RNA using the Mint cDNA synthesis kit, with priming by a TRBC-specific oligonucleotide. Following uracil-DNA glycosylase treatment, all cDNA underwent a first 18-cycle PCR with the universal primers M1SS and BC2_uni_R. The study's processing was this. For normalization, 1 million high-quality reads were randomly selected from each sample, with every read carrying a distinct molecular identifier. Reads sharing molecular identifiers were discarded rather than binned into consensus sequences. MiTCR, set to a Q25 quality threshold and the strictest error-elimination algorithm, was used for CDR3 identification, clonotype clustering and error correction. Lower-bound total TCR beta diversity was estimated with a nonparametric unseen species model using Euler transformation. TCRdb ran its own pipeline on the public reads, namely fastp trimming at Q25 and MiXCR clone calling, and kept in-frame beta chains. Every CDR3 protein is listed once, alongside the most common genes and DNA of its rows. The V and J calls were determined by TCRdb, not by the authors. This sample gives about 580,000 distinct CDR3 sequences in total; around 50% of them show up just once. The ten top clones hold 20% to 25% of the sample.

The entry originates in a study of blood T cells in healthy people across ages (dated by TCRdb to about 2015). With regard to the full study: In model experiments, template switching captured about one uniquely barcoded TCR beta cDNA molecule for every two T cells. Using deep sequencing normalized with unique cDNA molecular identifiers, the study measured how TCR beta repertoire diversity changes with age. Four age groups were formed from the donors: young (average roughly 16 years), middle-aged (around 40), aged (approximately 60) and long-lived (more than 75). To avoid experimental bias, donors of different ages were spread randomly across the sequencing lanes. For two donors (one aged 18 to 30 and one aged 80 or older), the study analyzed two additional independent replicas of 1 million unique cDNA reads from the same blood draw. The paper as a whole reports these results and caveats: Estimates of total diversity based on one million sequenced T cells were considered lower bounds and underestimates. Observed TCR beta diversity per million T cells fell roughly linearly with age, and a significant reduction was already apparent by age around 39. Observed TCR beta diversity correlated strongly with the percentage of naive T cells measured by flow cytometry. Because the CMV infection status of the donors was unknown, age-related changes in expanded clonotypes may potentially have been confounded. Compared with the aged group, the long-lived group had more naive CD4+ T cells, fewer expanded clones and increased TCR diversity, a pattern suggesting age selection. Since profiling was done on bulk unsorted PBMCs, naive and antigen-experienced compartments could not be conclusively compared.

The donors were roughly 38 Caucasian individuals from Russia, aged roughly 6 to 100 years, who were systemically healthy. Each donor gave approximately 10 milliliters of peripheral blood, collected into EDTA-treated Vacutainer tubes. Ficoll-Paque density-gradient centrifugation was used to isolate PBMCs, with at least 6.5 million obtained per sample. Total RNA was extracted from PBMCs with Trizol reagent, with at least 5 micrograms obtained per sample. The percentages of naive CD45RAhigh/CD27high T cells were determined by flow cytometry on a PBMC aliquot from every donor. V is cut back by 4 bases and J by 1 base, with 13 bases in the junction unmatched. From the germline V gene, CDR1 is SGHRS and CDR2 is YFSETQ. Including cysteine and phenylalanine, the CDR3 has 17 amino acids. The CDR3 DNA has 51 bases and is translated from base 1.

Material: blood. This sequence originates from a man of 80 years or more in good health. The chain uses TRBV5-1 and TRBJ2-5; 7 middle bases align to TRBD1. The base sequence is TGCGCCAGCAGCCTCTACCCAGGGGGAACGACCCAAGAGACCCAGTACTTC. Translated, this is CASSLYPGGTTQETQYF.